The clone carrying this TCR beta chain occurred a few times. Its specificity is unknown. The TCR beta CDR3 regions underwent amplification using RNA transcripts as the source. The primer set for the first-round RT-PCR of the TCR CDR3 was HTBI. Via MiXCR, TCRdb re-called the multiplex PCR reads, giving one row per CDR3 protein. The sample lists over 500,000 distinct CDR3 sequences; 15% to 20% were seen once. These data come from a study of T cells in Graves' hyperthyroidism and ophthalmopathy. General study results and limits: Using 13 V-J features, a model discriminated ophthalmopathy from stable hyperthyroidism.

The study excluded patients with uncontrolled infection, other autoimmune disease, pregnancy or lactation. The study based diagnoses on clinical symptoms, serum thyroxine and TRAb, thyroid ultrasound and orbital computed tomography. Germline V gene data show CDR1 as MNHNS and CDR2 as SASEGT. V gave up 6 bases and J gave up 3 bases, with 10 bases separating them. This CDR3 has 13 amino acids. The chain is built from TRBV6-1 and TRBJ2-3; D unresolved. The sample taken for sequencing was blood. This TCR came from a woman aged 25 to 39 with Graves' ophthalmopathy. The CDR3: CASRADRTDTQYF. CDR3 bases: TGTGCCAGCAGGGCAGATCGTACAGATACGCAGTATTTT.